A single sample is the source of the 26 T cell receptor beta chains below, sequenced in a study of early T cells in non-severe SARS-CoV-2 infection. TCRdb called the 5' RACE reads again in MiXCR, with one record for every CDR3 protein. The profile covers 65,000 to 75,000 distinct CDR3 sequences, with about 9.9% appearing a single time and 3.8% taken by the ten largest. The sample taken for sequencing was whole blood. These receptors were taken from an adult who was a healthcare worker with PCR-confirmed SARS-CoV-2 infection or an uninfected control (not recorded which).

The chain employs TRBV27 and TRBJ2-7; D is uncertain. Germline CDR1 MNHEY, CDR2 SMNVEV (reference sequence). The V gene lost 7 bases and the J gene lost 1 base, with 17 bases spanning the gap. The CDR3 sequence is 15 residues long. CDR3 bases: TGTGCCAGCATGCAGAGCTGGCAGGCATCCTACGAGCAGTACTTC. Amino acid sequence: CASMQSWQASYEQYF.

This clonotype showed up just a few times. The CDR3 sequence is CASSPTWALSSYEQYF. The CDR3 DNA reads as TGTGCCAGCAGCCCTACCTGGGCCCTGAGCTCCTACGAGCAGTACTTC. The genes are TRBV5-5 and TRBJ2-7; D call uncertain. V was clipped by 4 bases and J by 0 bases, with 17 bases between them. Germline CDR1 and CDR2: SGHKS and YYEKEE (reference sequence). This CDR3 contains 16 residues.

This clonotype has ten or more counts. The chain couples TRBV13 to TRBJ2-7; 8 bases match TRBD2. Per the germline V gene, CDR1 is PRHDT and CDR2 is FYEKMQ (reference sequence). Trimming took 4 bases from V and 1 from J; bases not matched to a gene: 6. This CDR3 has 15 amino acids. This CDR3 reads CASSSTSGGSYEQYF. The CDR3 DNA sequence: TGTGCCAGCAGCTCCACTAGCGGTGGGTCCTACGAGCAGTACTTC.

This clonotype was seen repeatedly, ten times or more. CDR3 nucleotides: TGTGCCAGCAGCTTTCCGGGACAGAACACAGATACGCAGTATTTT. It translates to CASSFPGQNTDTQYF. This rearrangement joins TRBV7-6 to TRBJ2-3; 7 nucleotides line up with TRBD1. The CDR3 length is 15 residues. Germline loops: CDR1 SGHVS, CDR2 FNYEAQ. Trimming took 3 bases from V and 2 from J; bases not matched to a gene: 5.

This clonotype has ten or more counts. The chain couples TRBV2 to TRBJ2-7, with a possible D match to TRBD2 (6 bases). Germline CDR1 is SNHLY and CDR2 is FYNNEI. The CDR3 runs 14 residues. With 4 bases removed from V and 7 bases from J, the gap between germline ends came to 17 bases. For the CDR3, the DNA is TGTGCCAGCAGTGCGGGACTCCCTTCGGGGGAGCAGTACTTC. Amino acids: CASSAGLPSGEQYF.

In its sample, this clonotype was seen many times. The genes are TRBV9 and TRBJ1-4; 7 bases agree with TRBD1. There are 19 residues in the CDR3. Trimming cost V 4 bases and J 7 bases; bases outside gene matches: 22. The V gene's germline CDR1 is SGDLS and CDR2 YYNGEE. Here the CDR3 reads CASSPGMAGGVRYSEKLFF. CDR3 sequence (DNA): TGTGCCAGCAGCCCCGGAATGGCAGGGGGAGTGCGGTATAGTGAAAAACTGTTTTTT.

This clonotype came up a few times. The chain has TRBV20-1 and TRBJ2-7; TRBD2 aligns across 10 bases. Trimming took 6 bases from V and 5 from J; bases not matched to a gene: 10. Per the germline V gene, CDR1 is DFQATT and CDR2 is SNEGSKA (reference sequence). The CDR3 covers 14 residues. The CDR3 spells CSAPQVAGGHEQYF. The CDR3 bases are TGCAGTGCCCCTCAGGTAGCGGGAGGCCACGAGCAGTACTTC.

This clonotype turned up a few times. The chain recombines TRBV29-1 with TRBJ2-7; D gene uncertain. Germline-derived CDR1 and CDR2 are SQVTM and ANQGSEA. Trimming removed 6 bases at V and 5 bases at J, with 8 bases between. This CDR3 region has 10 residues. The CDR3 nucleotides read TGCAGCGTGCTCCAGGACGAGCAGTACTTC. It translates to CSVLQDEQYF.

The rearrangement links TRBV6-4 to TRBJ2-1; the D gene is possibly TRBD1 (6 bases). The CDR3 is 13 amino acids. Trimming removed 0 bases at V and 15 bases at J, with 15 bases between. Germline CDR1 is MRHNA and CDR2 is SNTAGT. CDR3 in amino acids: CASSDSLQGASFF. DNA of the CDR3: TGTGCCAGCAGTGACTCTTTACAGGGTGCGTCGTTCTTC.

This clonotype was seen many times. The chain joins TRBV7-9 to TRBJ2-5; TRBD1 matches 10 bases. This CDR3 is built from 15 residues. V was clipped by 5 bases and J by 2 bases; unmatched bases: 5. CDR1 SEHNR and CDR2 FQNEAQ come from the germline V gene (reference sequence). CDR3 in amino acids: CASSLDRGDQETQYF. As DNA, the CDR3 is TGTGCCAGCAGCCTGGACAGGGGGGATCAAGAGACCCAGTACTTC.

This clonotype turned up a few times. This chain joins TRBV5-4 and TRBJ1-1, with TRBD1 as a possible D gene (6 bases). In germline, CDR1 is SGHNT, CDR2 YYREEE (reference sequence). Trimming removed 3 bases from V and 7 bases from J, with 13 bases in between. The CDR3 has 13 residues. This chain's CDR3 is CASSWGGPDEAFF. In DNA form, the CDR3 reads TGTGCCAGCAGCTGGGGGGGGCCGGATGAAGCTTTCTTT.

The chain uses TRBV12-3 or TRBV12-4 and TRBJ1-2; possible D gene TRBD1, 6 bases. The CDR3 spans 14 residues. V was cut by 7 bases and J by 6 bases, with 18 bases left in between. The DNA of the CDR3 is TGTGCCAGCACCTCGAACTCGGACAGACATGGCTACACCTTC. It codes for CASTSNSDRHGYTF.

This clonotype was observed a handful of times. The CDR3 here is CASSEAGLANYNEQFF. CDR3 nucleotide sequence: TGTGCCAGCAGTGAAGCGGGACTAGCGAACTACAATGAGCAGTTCTTC. The V and J genes are TRBV6-1 and TRBJ2-1; 10 nucleotides line up with TRBD2. Germline CDR1 is MNHNS and CDR2 is SASEGT. CDR3 size: 16 residues. After removal of 0 bases from V and 3 bases from J, the junction contained 2 bases not matched to a gene.

This clonotype was counted many times. The CDR3 sequence: CASSYGQRADTQYF. The CDR3 bases are TGTGCCAGTTCCTACGGCCAGCGGGCAGATACGCAGTATTTT. The rearrangement joins TRBV2 to TRBJ2-3, with D maybe TRBD2 (6 bases). This CDR3 has 14 residues. Germline V gene sequence: CDR1 SNHLY, CDR2 FYNNEI. With 9 bases removed from V and 4 bases from J, the gap between germline ends came to 17 bases.

Ten or more counts support this clonotype. The chain uses TRBV20-1 and TRBJ2-1, with a possible D match to TRBD2 (6 bases). Germline loops: CDR1 DFQATT, CDR2 SNEGSKA (reference sequence). CDR3 length: 14 residues. Trimming removed 3 bases from V and 2 bases from J, with 11 bases in between. The CDR3 protein is CSASSGSPYNEQFF. CDR3 DNA: TGCAGTGCTAGTTCCGGGAGCCCCTACAATGAGCAGTTCTTC.

This clonotype was picked up many times. The chain is built from TRBV6-6 and TRBJ1-1, with 11 bases that match TRBD1. Germline CDR1 MNHNY, CDR2 SVGAGI (reference sequence). V was clipped by 5 bases and J by 0 bases; unmatched bases: 11. The CDR3 runs 18 residues. This CDR3 reads CASSPGQGVPFMNTEAFF. CDR3 nucleotide sequence: TGTGCCAGCAGTCCGGGACAGGGGGTACCATTCATGAACACTGAAGCTTTCTTT.

This clonotype was counted between two and nine times. This chain connects TRBV19 to TRBJ2-1; D tentatively reads TRBD1 or TRBD2 (6 bases each). This CDR3 contains 16 residues. The germline V gene encodes CDR1 LNHDA and CDR2 SQIVND (reference sequence). V dropped 2 bases and J dropped 7 bases, with 18 bases sitting between them. The CDR3 region is CASSISSPGAVNEQFF. For the CDR3, the DNA is TGTGCCAGTAGTATAAGCTCCCCGGGGGCCGTGAATGAGCAGTTCTTC.

This clonotype was detected many times. This chain joins TRBV11-2 and TRBJ2-2, with 8 bases matching TRBD1. The CDR3 totals 16 residues. The junction had 14 bases not matched to a gene; V was cut back by 7 bases and J by 7 bases. Germline V gives CDR1 SGHAT, CDR2 FQNNGV. Here the CDR3 reads CASTSRQGTGSGELFF. DNA of the CDR3: TGTGCCAGCACCTCAAGACAGGGGACCGGCAGCGGGGAGCTGTTTTTT.

V usage is TRBV9 and J usage is TRBJ2-5, with D possibly being TRBD1 (5 bases). This CDR3 is 13 amino acids long. Germline V lookup: CDR1 SGDLS, CDR2 YYNGEE. Trimming stripped 0 bases from V and 4 bases from J, with 7 bases between. CDR3 residues: CASSVDGAETQYF. Here the CDR3 DNA reads TGTGCCAGCAGCGTAGATGGGGCAGAGACCCAGTACTTC.

This clonotype was detected many times. J is TRBJ2-1 and V is TRBV11-2; 13 positions match TRBD2. Germline V lookup: CDR1 SGHAT, CDR2 FQNNGV. J was trimmed by 7 bases and V by 7 bases; bases with no gene match: 10. CDR3 length equals 16 residues. CDR3 nucleotides: TGTGCCAGCACCCCTGGGCGGACTAGCGGGAGTAATGAGCAGTTCTTC. Translated, it gives CASTPGRTSGSNEQFF.

This clonotype was found many times. This chain links TRBV28 with TRBJ2-7; D possibly corresponds to TRBD2 (6 bases). The CDR3 has 13 amino acids. Germline V CDR1 and CDR2: MDHEN, SYDVKM. Between the trimmed V and J ends, which lost 8 bases and 2 bases, there was a span of 13 bases. CDR3 loop: CASDTGATYEQYF. DNA of the CDR3: TGTGCCAGCGATACGGGAGCTACCTACGAGCAGTACTTC.

This clonotype was recorded at least ten times. The V gene is TRBV5-6, the J gene TRBJ1-5; 10 positions agree with TRBD1. Germline values: CDR1 SGHDT, CDR2 YYEEEE. This CDR3 region has 14 residues. The V segment lost 3 bases and the J segment 6 bases; nucleotides outside the gene matches: 3. The CDR3 DNA reads as TGTGCCAGCAGCTCGACAGGGGGCGTTCAGCCCCAGCATTTT. This encodes CASSSTGGVQPQHF.

This clonotype was seen a few times. The chain employs TRBV20-1 and TRBJ1-3; TRBD1 might be the D (6 bases). V was trimmed by 6 bases and J by 2 bases, leaving 14 bases between them. This CDR3 spans 14 amino acids. Per germline, CDR1 DFQATT and CDR2 SNEGSKA (reference sequence). CDR3 loop: CSARQGIAGNTIYF. The CDR3 coding sequence is TGCAGTGCCCGCCAGGGGATAGCTGGAAACACCATATATTTT.

This clonotype has a count of ten or more. The chain carries TRBV9 and TRBJ2-7; weak D call: TRBD2 (5 bases). V lost 3 bases and J 3 bases, leaving 13 bases between the germline ends. CDR1 and CDR2 (germline): SGDLS, YYNGEE. The CDR3 is 14 amino acids. This CDR3 is CASSAGLVSYEQYF. Written as DNA, the CDR3 is TGTGCCAGCAGCGCGGGATTAGTAAGCTACGAGCAGTACTTC.

There are many counts of this clonotype. The chain recombines TRBV5-6 with TRBJ2-3; TRBD1 matches at 7 bases. Germline CDR1 is SGHDT and CDR2 is YYEEEE. J was trimmed by 0 bases and V by 3 bases; bases with no gene match: 7. This CDR3 is built from 16 residues. The CDR3 region has the DNA TGTGCCAGCAGCTGGATCCCGGGACAGAGCACAGATACGCAGTATTTT. Protein product: CASSWIPGQSTDTQYF.

In its sample, this clonotype was seen many times. The chain has TRBV6-2 or TRBV6-3 and TRBJ2-1; 12 bases agree with TRBD2. Looked up from germline, CDR1 is MNHEY and CDR2 is SVGEGT. The CDR3 is made up of 16 amino acids. The V gene end was trimmed by 6 bases and the J gene end by 7 bases; junction bases not matched to a gene: 10. The CDR3 region is CASRGSSGRAGNEQFF. The CDR3 DNA is TGTGCCAGCAGGGGTTCTAGCGGGAGGGCGGGAAATGAGCAGTTCTTC.